One TCR beta chain is described in this entry. Its antigen remains unknown. This sample is drawn from a study of molecular identifiers for immune sequencing clone quantification. Across the whole study: Four portions were sequenced after RNA from around 20,000 or 99,000 naive CD8 cells was split five ways in replicates. Overall study results and limits: Barcode-sharing identical TCR molecules could underestimate highly expanded clone sizes.

Germline V CDR1 and CDR2: DFQATT, SNEGSKA (reference sequence). The CDR3 has 17 residues. V lost 4 bases to trimming and J lost 3 bases; unmatched junction nucleotides: 14. Methods described previously were used for bulk TCR libraries, and listed TCR primers were applied. Each CDR3 protein is one row after TCRdb ran MiXCR on the PCR reads. The table includes approximately 97,000 distinct CDR3 sequences, around 24% detected once. Sorting selected naive CD8 T cells with a CD8+CD4-CCR7+CD45RA+ phenotype. Material: naive CD8+ T cells from blood, with Jurkat cell RNA spiked in. Subset denoted: FACS-sorted CD8+CD4-CCR7+CD45RA+ naive T cells. The chain links TRBV20-1 to TRBJ2-1; 8 bases align to TRBD2. The receptor comes from a human donor in good health. Some libraries in this study had Jurkat cell RNA spiked in. The CDR3 DNA follows: TGCAGTGCTAACGTTGTAGGCGGGAGGTTGAGCTACAATGAGCAGTTCTTC. Its translation is CSANVVGGRLSYNEQFF.